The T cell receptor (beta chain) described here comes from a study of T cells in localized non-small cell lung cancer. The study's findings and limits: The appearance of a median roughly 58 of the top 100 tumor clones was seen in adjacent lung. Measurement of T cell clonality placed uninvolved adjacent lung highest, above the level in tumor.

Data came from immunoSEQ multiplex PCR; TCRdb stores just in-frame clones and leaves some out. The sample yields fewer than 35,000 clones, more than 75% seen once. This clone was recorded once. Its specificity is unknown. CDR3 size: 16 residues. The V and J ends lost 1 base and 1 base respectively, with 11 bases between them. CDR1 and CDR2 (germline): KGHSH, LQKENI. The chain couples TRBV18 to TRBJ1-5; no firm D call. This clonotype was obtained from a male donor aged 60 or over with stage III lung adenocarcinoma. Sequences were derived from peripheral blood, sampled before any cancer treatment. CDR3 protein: CASSPRTGSSNQPQHF. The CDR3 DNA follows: TGTGCCAGCTCACCACGGACGGGATCGAGCAATCAGCCCCAGCATTTT.